This T cell receptor (beta chain) was recovered during a study of T cells in tuberculosis. Sequencing used immunoSEQ multiplex PCR; TCRdb keeps in-frame clones, though not all of them. The table has about 59,000 clones, 65% to 90% seen once. This CDR3 has 13 amino acids. CDR1 and CDR2 (germline): SGHVS, FNYEAQ. V lost 4 bases and J lost 8, with 14 bases in between. As for this clone: The same CDR3 arises from other DNA sequences in this sample as well.

Cells were sorted from thawed PBMC rested overnight and stained with GMM-loaded CD1B tetramer, viability dye and anti-CD3. CD1B tetramers were loaded with Rhodococcus equi-derived C32 glucose monomycolate. Sample: CD1b-GMM tetramer-negative cells sorted from PBMCs. The chain uses TRBV7-6 and TRBJ1-2; no firm D call. The clonotype comes from an adult woman with latent tuberculosis. In DNA form, the CDR3 reads TGTGCCAGCAGCTCTCCGAATCTGGAGGGCTACACCTTC. Protein sequence: CASSSPNLEGYTF.